The 24 T cell receptor beta chains in this list originate from one sample, sequenced in a study of post-analysis software for immune sequencing data. Study findings and constraints: Roughly five TRBV segments appeared more often in patients than in controls, and TRBV5-6, TRBV5-1 and TRBV20-1 were among these.

No cognate antigen is known for these TCRs. Included in the TCR beta cDNA libraries were unique molecular identifiers. Using its own MiXCR run on the PCR reads, TCRdb lists one record per CDR3 protein. Here the sample spans about 770,000 distinct CDR3 sequences, around 42% being singletons. The sample consisted of blood. Receptor source: a girl between 5 and 17 years old with multiple sclerosis.

The chain recombines TRBV12-3 or TRBV12-4 with TRBJ2-3; D is unresolved. This CDR3 contains 12 residues. V lost 3 bases to trimming and J lost 6 bases, with 7 bases between them. Here the CDR3 reads CASSFGWDTQYF. The CDR3 coding sequence is TGTGCCAGCAGTTTCGGTTGGGATACGCAGTATTTT.

The chain combines TRBV7-8 with TRBJ2-4; possible D gene TRBD1, 6 bases. Trimming took off 4 bases at V and 3 bases at J, with 19 bases between the two ends. CDR3 length: 17 amino acids. Germline V gene sequence: CDR1 SGHVS, CDR2 FQNEAQ. CDR3 nucleotides: TGTGCCAGCAGCTCGAGAACAACAGGGTTGGTCAAAAACATTCAGTACTTC. Translation gives CASSSRTTGLVKNIQYF.

The chain employs TRBV21-1 and TRBJ2-4; TRBD1 reflects the table's D call only, with no check against the DNA. The DNA end lines up better with TRBJ2-7; the J call may be wrong. TRBV21-1 corresponds to a pseudogene. The CDR3 contains 11 residues. For the CDR3, the DNA is TGTGCCGGAGGGGGCGACTACGAGCAGTACTTC. It is translated as CAGGGDYEQYF.

The chain links TRBV15 to TRBJ2-3, with D tentatively TRBD2 (5 bases). The V end lost 3 bases, the J end lost 4 bases, and 11 bases lay between the germline ends. The CDR3 is 14 amino acids. The germline gives CDR1 LNHNV, CDR2 YYDKDF (reference sequence). The CDR3 nucleotides read TGTGCCACCAGCAGCATGGAGGCCCCAGATACGCAGTATTTT. Translation: CATSSMEAPDTQYF.

The rearrangement links TRBV29-1 to TRBJ2-3; D not resolved. V was clipped by 4 bases and J by 2 bases, with 10 bases between them. The CDR3 extends over 13 amino acids. The V gene's germline CDR1 is SQVTM and CDR2 ANQGSEA. This CDR3 is CSVAGHYTDTQYF. The CDR3 coding sequence is TGCAGCGTTGCGGGTCATTACACAGATACGCAGTATTTT.

This chain joins TRBV27 and TRBJ2-7, with TRBD1 matching 10 bases. Germline trimming cut 6 bases from V and 3 bases from J; bases unmatched to any gene: 5. This CDR3 has 14 residues. The germline V gene has CDR1 MNHEY and CDR2 SMNVEV (reference sequence). This CDR3 reads CASRPTGGIYEQYF. CDR3 coding DNA: TGTGCCAGCAGACCGACAGGGGGCATCTACGAGCAGTACTTC.

This rearrangement joins TRBV12-3 or TRBV12-4 to TRBJ2-1; D uncertain. The V gene lost 6 bases and the J gene lost 6 bases, with 18 bases spanning the gap. There are 15 residues in the CDR3. CDR3 region: CASRPGPWAGNEQFF. The CDR3 nucleotides read TGTGCCAGCAGACCCGGGCCTTGGGCCGGCAATGAGCAGTTCTTC.

This clonotype came up a few times. J is TRBJ2-5 and V is TRBV11-3; 8 nucleotides align to TRBD2. Germline V gene lookup returns CDR1 SGHNT and CDR2 YENEEA. This CDR3 region has 14 residues. With V trimmed by 2 bases and J by 4 bases, 3 bases remained unmatched. CDR3 DNA sequence: TGTGCCAGCAGCTTATACCTAGCGGGAGAGACCCAGTACTTC. Translating gives CASSLYLAGETQYF.

The V and J genes are TRBV5-1 and TRBJ2-3, with TRBD1 matching over 7 bases. V gave up 2 bases and J gave up 9 bases; unmatched junction bases: 9. This CDR3 contains 14 residues. Germline loops: CDR1 SGHRS, CDR2 YFSETQ. CDR3 protein: CASSLQGPPPTQYF. The CDR3 region has the DNA TGCGCCAGCAGCTTACAGGGGCCACCACCAACGCAGTATTTT. The entire variable domain, with the rest obtained from reference TRBV5-1 and TRBJ2-3, is as follows: KAGVTQTPRYLIKTRGQQVTLSCSPISGHRSVSWYQQTPGQGLQFLFEYFSETQRNKGNFPGRFSGRQFSNSRSEMNVSTLELGDSALYLCASSLQGPPPTQYFGPGTRLTVL.

A word on this clonotype: At one end, the junction sequence differs from germline, possibly due to a read error. DNA of the CDR3: TGTGCCAGCAGAGGCGACAGGTTCTACGAACAGTACTTC. Translated, it gives CASRGDRFYEQYF. The V and J genes are TRBV25-1 and TRBJ2-7, with D possibly being TRBD1 (6 bases). The CDR3 contains 13 residues. Germline-derived CDR1 and CDR2 are MGHDK and SYGVNS.

This clonotype came up a few times. The CDR3 region is CSASAGTGFSGANVLTF. In DNA form, the CDR3 reads TGCAGTGCTAGCGCCGGGACAGGCTTCTCTGGGGCCAACGTCCTGACTTTC. V gene TRBV20-1 combines with J gene TRBJ2-6; 8 positions agree with TRBD1. V gave up 3 bases and J gave up 0 bases; unmatched junction bases: 7. The CDR3 runs to 17 residues. CDR1 and CDR2 from the germline V gene are DFQATT and SNEGSKA (reference sequence).

The chain employs TRBV4-1 and TRBJ2-5; D call uncertain. CDR3 size: 16 residues. V was cut by 0 bases and J by 0 bases, with 11 bases left in between. Germline V lookup: CDR1 MGHRA, CDR2 YSYEKL. The chain's CDR3 is CASSQDKRADQETQYF. The DNA for the CDR3 is TGCGCCAGCAGCCAAGATAAAAGGGCAGACCAAGAGACCCAGTACTTC.

This clonotype was detected a few times. A clone one base away is much larger, so this may be a read error. V usage is TRBV20-1 and J usage is TRBJ2-1; 10 bases fit TRBD1. V lost 5 bases, J lost 8 bases, and 12 bases stayed unmatched. This CDR3 contains 15 residues. The germline V gene has CDR1 DFQATT and CDR2 SNEGSKA (reference sequence). The CDR3 bases are TGCAGTGCTCCCGAGCCGGGACAGGGGAGCGATGAGCAGTTCTTC. It yields the protein CSAPEPGQGSDEQFF.

The V gene is TRBV27, the J gene TRBJ2-4; TRBD2 is a possible D gene (5 bases). The J call could be wrong; TRBJ2-7 is a better fit for the DNA end. The CDR3 sequence is 11 residues long. Germline CDR1 MNHEY, CDR2 SMNVEV (reference sequence). This chain's CDR3 is CASQEGNEQYF. The CDR3 DNA sequence: TGTGCCAGTCAAGAGGGAAACGAGCAGTACTTC.

The J gene is TRBJ2-7, the V gene TRBV3-1; 10 bases fit TRBD1. The CDR3 has 15 residues. V lost 4 bases and J lost 3; bases outside the gene matches: 6. CDR1 and CDR2 from the germline V gene are LGHDT and YNNKEL (reference sequence). CDR3 loop: CASSLPGTGVYEQYF. CDR3 nucleotide sequence: TGTGCCAGCAGCCTTCCCGGGACAGGGGTCTACGAGCAGTACTTC.

The gene calls are TRBV12-3 or TRBV12-4 and TRBJ2-1; 7 bases are shared with TRBD2. The CDR3 length is 17 residues. V trimming: 2 bases; J trimming: 7 bases; junction bases outside the gene matches: 14. This CDR3 is CASSLYRGLVGGNEQFF. DNA of the CDR3: TGTGCCAGCAGTTTATATCGTGGACTAGTGGGAGGGAATGAGCAGTTCTTC.

The rearrangement joins TRBV12-3 or TRBV12-4 to TRBJ2-3, with TRBD2 matching 14 bases. There are 18 residues in the CDR3. J was trimmed by 10 bases and V by 5 bases; bases with no gene match: 17. CDR3 in DNA: TGTGCCAGCAGTCCCTCCCGTCCCGGGACTAGCGGGAGAGAGGCGCAGTATTTT. This sequence encodes CASSPSRPGTSGREAQYF.

This CDR3 reads CASHDGRGYTF. CDR3 bases: TGTGCCAGCCACGACGGTCGTGGCTACACCTTC. V and J are TRBV28 and TRBJ1-2; D gene uncertain. The V end was cut by 8 bases, the J end by 7 bases, with 11 bases between. The CDR3 is made up of 11 amino acids. CDR1 is MDHEN, CDR2 SYDVKM, per germline.

The genes are TRBV30 and TRBJ2-7, with a weak D call TRBD2 (6 bases). CDR3 length: 16 residues. Trimming left V 0 bases short and J 3 bases short, with 18 bases between. Germline V CDR1 and CDR2: GTSNPN, SVGIG (reference sequence). This chain's CDR3 is CAWSVVRGGFHYEQYF. The CDR3 bases are TGTGCCTGGAGTGTGGTTAGGGGAGGATTTCACTACGAGCAGTACTTC.

The chain couples TRBV25-1 to TRBJ1-5; D possibly corresponds to TRBD1 (5 bases). The CDR3 spans 15 residues. Trimming removed 6 bases from V and 1 base from J, with 13 bases in between. Germline CDR1 is MGHDK and CDR2 is SYGVNS. The CDR3 DNA is TGTGCCAGCAGCCCTCAGGGAGGGAGCAATCAGCCCCAGCATTTT. Residues: CASSPQGGSNQPQHF.

The table lists this clonotype with a count of one. One end of the junction does not line up with germline, which may come from a read error. The chain links TRBV6-5 to TRBJ2-5, with D perhaps TRBD1 (6 bases). CDR1 MNHEY and CDR2 SVGAGI come from the germline V gene. The length of the CDR3 is 13 residues. CDR3 sequence: CANSLAGVETQYF. For the CDR3, the DNA is TGTGCCAACAGTTTGGCAGGGGTAGAGACCCAGTACTTC.

The V call is TRBV7-9, the J call TRBJ2-5; 10 bases are a match to TRBD2. The end of the DNA fits TRBJ2-7 better, so the J call may be wrong. There are 15 residues in the CDR3. Germline values: CDR1 SEHNR, CDR2 FQNEAQ (reference sequence). The CDR3 loop is CASRASGRTGHEQYF. The CDR3 nucleotides read TGTGCCAGCAGGGCTAGCGGGAGAACGGGCCACGAGCAGTACTTC.

The chain employs TRBV4-2 and TRBJ1-1; D remains ambiguous. V was shortened by 0 bases and J by 1 base, with 9 bases between the two germline ends. This CDR3 is built from 15 residues. Germline CDR1 and CDR2: LGHNA and YNFKEQ. The CDR3 coding sequence is TGTGCCAGCAGCCAAGATACGGCGGGGAACACTGAAGCTTTCTTT. Its protein product is CASSQDTAGNTEAFF.

The chain employs TRBV6-5 and TRBJ2-7; D perhaps matches TRBD2 (5 bases). CDR3 size: 14 residues. Trimming removed 4 bases from V and 3 bases from J, with 13 bases in between. CDR1 is MNHEY, CDR2 SVGAGI, per germline. In nucleotides, the CDR3 is TGTGCCAGCAGTTTTGAGGGTCTTGGCTACGAGCAGTACTTC. Translating it yields CASSFEGLGYEQYF.